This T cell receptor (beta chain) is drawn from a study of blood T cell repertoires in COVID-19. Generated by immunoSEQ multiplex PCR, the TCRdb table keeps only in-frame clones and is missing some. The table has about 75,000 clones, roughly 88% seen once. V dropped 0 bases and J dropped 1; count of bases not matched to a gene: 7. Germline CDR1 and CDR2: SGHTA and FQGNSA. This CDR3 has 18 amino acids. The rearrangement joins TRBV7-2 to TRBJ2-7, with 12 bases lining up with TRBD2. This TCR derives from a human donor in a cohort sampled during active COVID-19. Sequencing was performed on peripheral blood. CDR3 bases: TGTGCCAGCAGCTTAGCGGGCAGGGGACTAGCGGGTTCCTACGAGCAGTACTTC. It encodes CASSLAGRGLAGSYEQYF.